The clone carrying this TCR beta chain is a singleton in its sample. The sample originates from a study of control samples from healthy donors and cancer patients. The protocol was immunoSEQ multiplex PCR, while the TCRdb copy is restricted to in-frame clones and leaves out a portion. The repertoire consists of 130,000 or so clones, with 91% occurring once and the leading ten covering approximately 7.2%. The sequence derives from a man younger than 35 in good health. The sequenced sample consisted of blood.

Here the CDR3 reads CASSYNMNTEAFF. In nucleotides, the CDR3 is TGTGCCAGCAGTTACAATATGAACACTGAAGCTTTCTTT. The chain joins TRBV7-9 to TRBJ1-1, with no clear D. In germline, CDR1 is SEHNR, CDR2 FQNEAQ (reference sequence). Between the trimmed V and J ends, which lost 6 bases and 0 bases, there was a span of 8 bases. This CDR3 has 13 amino acids.